A single sample is the source of the 18 T cell receptor beta chains below, sequenced in a study of control samples from healthy donors and cancer patients (dated by TCRdb to 2018 to 2020). The library was prepared using the immunoSEQ multiplex PCR assay. Sourced from immuneACCESS, this table was stored by TCRdb with only in-frame sequences that have V and J called. A share of the clones is absent; for the studies checked, an unresolved V gene accounts for under half, and the remainder has no known explanation. In this sample the table shows roughly 73,000 clones, 84% of which occur a single time. The top ten hold 28% of the sample. Sample: blood. The receptors stem from a middle-aged man in good health.

This clone was counted between two and nine times. J is TRBJ2-4 and V is TRBV7-2; D may be TRBD2 (6 bases). The CDR3 extends over 14 amino acids. Trimming shortened V by 5 bases and J by 6 bases, and 14 bases separated the two germline ends. Germline V lookup: CDR1 SGHTA, CDR2 FQGNSA. The CDR3 DNA reads TGTGCCAGCAGCCGGGGGACGGTCGGAAACATTCAGTACTTC. It codes for CASSRGTVGNIQYF.

The rearrangement uses TRBV9 and TRBJ1-1, with D unclear. The CDR3 is 13 residues long. V lost 0 bases to trimming and J lost 0 bases, with 3 bases between them. Germline CDR1 is SGDLS and CDR2 is YYNGEE. The CDR3 sequence: CASSVALNTEAFF. The CDR3 DNA follows: TGTGCCAGCAGCGTAGCTCTGAACACTGAAGCTTTCTTT.

This chain joins TRBV29-1 and TRBJ2-7; no clear D. Trimming took off 6 bases at V and 0 bases at J, with 15 bases between the two ends. The germline gives CDR1 SQVTM, CDR2 ANQGSEA. The CDR3 is 14 amino acids. The DNA of the CDR3 is TGCAGCGTACCGGCAGGCTCAAACTCCTACGAGCAGTACTTC. Its protein is CSVPAGSNSYEQYF.

The chain recombines TRBV5-1 with TRBJ1-2, with a possible D match to TRBD1 (5 bases). The V gene's germline CDR1 is SGHRS and CDR2 YFSETQ. V lost 4 bases to trimming and J lost 8 bases, with 18 bases between them. This CDR3 contains 14 residues. The DNA for the CDR3 is TGCGCCAGCAGCCGGGACGCGAGGACGGGGGGCTACACCTTC. Translation gives CASSRDARTGGYTF.

This clone has just one count. The rearrangement joins TRBV6-5 to TRBJ2-7; D is uncertain. The CDR3 has 13 amino acids. V was shortened by 4 bases and J by 0 bases, with 7 bases between the two germline ends. Germline CDR1 MNHEY, CDR2 SVGAGI. The CDR3 loop is CASSSQLSYEQYF. The DNA of the CDR3 is TGTGCCAGCAGTTCCCAGCTCTCCTACGAGCAGTACTTC.

The chain has TRBV30 and TRBJ1-1, with D uncertain. Germline CDR1 GTSNPN, CDR2 SVGIG (reference sequence). Trimming cost V 0 bases and J 2 bases, with 4 bases left between them. CDR3 length equals 12 residues. DNA of the CDR3: TGTGCCTGGAGTGTTTTTAACACTGAAGCTTTCTTT. It yields the protein CAWSVFNTEAFF.

The chain has TRBV24-1 and TRBJ2-1; D remains unclear. Germline V gives CDR1 KGHDR, CDR2 SFDVKD. The ends were cut back, 5 bases at V and 5 bases at J, with 27 bases in the middle. The CDR3 runs 19 residues. CDR3 loop: CATSATSLWGLRWDNEQFF. In DNA form, the CDR3 reads TGTGCCACCAGTGCTACATCCCTTTGGGGTTTGCGGTGGGACAATGAGCAGTTCTTC.

This rearrangement joins TRBV5-6 to TRBJ2-1; a possible D gene is TRBD1 (6 bases). The V gene lost 1 base and the J gene lost 6 bases, with 8 bases spanning the gap. Germline V gives CDR1 SGHDT, CDR2 YYEEEE. The CDR3 extends over 13 amino acids. The CDR3 loop reads CASSLTGFNEQFF. In nucleotides, the CDR3 is TGTGCCAGCAGCTTGACAGGGTTCAATGAGCAGTTCTTC.

The CDR3 sequence: CSASVSANTGELFF. DNA for the CDR3: TGCAGTGCTAGTGTCAGCGCGAACACCGGGGAGCTGTTTTTT. The rearrangement uses TRBV20-1 and TRBJ2-2; D is uncertain. The length of the CDR3 is 14 residues. V lost 3 bases, J lost 0 bases, and 8 bases lay in between. Looked up from germline, CDR1 is DFQATT and CDR2 is SNEGSKA (reference sequence).

The chain couples TRBV5-4 to TRBJ2-5, with D tentatively TRBD1 (5 bases). Trimming pared 4 bases from V and 3 bases from J, leaving 7 bases between. Germline CDR1 reads SGHNT; CDR2 reads YYREEE (reference sequence). CDR3 length: 12 amino acids. Here the CDR3 reads CASSPQEETQYF. CDR3 in DNA: TGTGCCAGCAGCCCACAGGAAGAGACCCAGTACTTC.

This chain joins TRBV4-3 and TRBJ1-2; 9 bases match TRBD1. The CDR3 length is 13 residues. V lost 4 bases, J lost 6 bases, and 3 bases stayed unmatched. Germline V gene lookup returns CDR1 LGHNA and CDR2 YSLEER. For the CDR3, the DNA is TGCGCCAGCAGCCGCAGACAGGGGGATGGCTACACCTTC. Its translation is CASSRRQGDGYTF.

The gene calls are TRBV7-2 and TRBJ2-3; D uncertain. From germline, CDR1 is SGHTA and CDR2 FQGNSA. Between the trimmed V and J ends, which lost 4 bases and 1 base, there was a span of 9 bases. The CDR3 spans 14 residues. The chain's CDR3 is CASSWKFGTDTQYF. For the CDR3, the DNA is TGTGCCAGCAGCTGGAAGTTCGGCACAGATACGCAGTATTTT.

The chain joins TRBV5-6 to TRBJ1-2, with a possible D match to TRBD1 (6 bases). The germline V and J ends were trimmed by 4 bases and 2 bases, with 15 bases remaining between them. Germline values: CDR1 SGHDT, CDR2 YYEEEE. The CDR3 runs 15 residues. This CDR3 reads CASSPRQARNYGYTF. DNA of the CDR3: TGTGCCAGCAGCCCAAGACAGGCTAGAAACTATGGCTACACCTTC.

The chain links TRBV27 to TRBJ1-2; D remains unclear. V lost 2 bases to trimming and J lost 3 bases, with 7 bases between them. The CDR3 runs to 13 residues. Germline V gives CDR1 MNHEY, CDR2 SMNVEV (reference sequence). In nucleotides, the CDR3 is TGTGCCAGCAGTTTAGGCACCTACTATGGCTACACCTTC. Translated, it gives CASSLGTYYGYTF.

This clone was counted a single time. This chain links TRBV6-5 with TRBJ1-2, with 7 bases that match TRBD1. J was trimmed by 4 bases and V by 6 bases; bases with no gene match: 2. This CDR3 comprises 12 residues. Germline CDR1 is MNHEY and CDR2 is SVGAGI. CDR3 in DNA: TGTGCCAGCAGGACAGGGATCTATGGCTACACCTTC. Its protein is CASRTGIYGYTF.

The chain couples TRBV13 to TRBJ1-1; D perhaps matches TRBD1 (6 bases). The CDR3 extends over 13 amino acids. The V gene's germline CDR1 is PRHDT and CDR2 FYEKMQ (reference sequence). V dropped 1 base and J dropped 5 bases, with 8 bases sitting between them. In nucleotides, the CDR3 is TGTGCCAGCAGCTTAGTAGGGGGGACTGAAGCTTTCTTT. It translates to CASSLVGGTEAFF.

The gene calls are TRBV6-5 and TRBJ2-7, with 7 bases that match TRBD2. The CDR3 sequence is 14 residues long. V lost 10 bases to trimming and J lost 3 bases; unmatched junction nucleotides: 12. Per the germline V gene, CDR1 is MNHEY and CDR2 is SVGAGI. The CDR3 sequence: CAIRPSGEFYEQYF. In DNA, the CDR3 is TGTGCCATCCGACCCAGCGGGGAGTTCTACGAGCAGTACTTC.

The chain couples TRBV27 to TRBJ2-7, with D perhaps being TRBD1 or TRBD2 (5 bases each). This CDR3 comprises 12 residues. The V gene lost 2 bases and the J gene lost 7 bases, with 9 bases spanning the gap. In germline, CDR1 is MNHEY, CDR2 SMNVEV (reference sequence). CDR3 nucleotide sequence: TGTGCCAGCAGTTTACCAGGGAGAGAGCAGTACTTC. It codes for CASSLPGREQYF.